Listed below are T cell receptor beta chains from one sample, sequenced in a study of Graves' ophthalmopathy and Graves' hyperthyroidism. Using its own MiXCR run on the multiplex PCR reads, TCRdb lists one record per CDR3 protein. This table holds fewer than 250,000 distinct CDR3 sequences, under 30% found once. Sample: peripheral blood. The receptors stem from a man aged 45-65 years with Graves' ophthalmopathy. CDR3s include the opening cysteine and the closing phenylalanine or tryptophan. The order of the fields is D gene, clone size, J gene, V gene, CDR3 DNA, CDR3 protein. The D gene is left open where the match is weak. For some rows the clone size is stated as once, few or many, or as a class when expanded; others skip it.

>NA|many|TRBJ2-7|TRBV7-9
TGTGCCAGCAGCTTTACAGGGAGGGAGCAGTACTTC
CASSFTGREQYF
>NA|many|TRBJ2-2|TRBV10-3
TGTGCCATCAGATGGGGGGAACCTAACACCGGGGAGCTGTTTTTT
CAIRWGEPNTGELFF
>NA|NA|TRBJ2-7|TRBV20-1
TGCAGTGCTAGAGCTGTACCCCGACTGGGGGAGCAGTACTTC
CSARAVPRLGEQYF
>TRBD2|once|TRBJ2-7|TRBV6-5
TGTGCCAGCGTTGAACTAGCGGGCGACGAGCAGTACTTC
CASVELAGDEQYF
>TRBD2|NA|TRBJ2-7|TRBV4-1
TGCGCCAGCAGCCAAACGGGGGGCTACGAGCAGTACTTC
CASSQTGGYEQYF
>NA|many|TRBJ1-1|TRBV12-3/TRBV12-4
TGTGCCAGCACCCTAGGGGACACTGAAGCTTTCTTT
CASTLGDTEAFF
>TRBD1|NA|TRBJ2-2|TRBV6-2/TRBV6-3
TGTGCCAGCAGCTCCGGACAGGGCTTGGCCGGGGAGCTGTTTTTT
CASSSGQGLAGELFF
>NA|few|TRBJ1-1|TRBV6-5
TGTGCCAGCAGTTATCTTCAGGGGAACACTGAAGCTTTCTTT
CASSYLQGNTEAFF
>TRBD1|NA|TRBJ1-1|TRBV7-3
TGTGCCAGCAGTCTTTTACAGGGGACTGAAGCTTTCTTT
CASSLLQGTEAFF
>TRBD1|many|TRBJ2-7|TRBV7-9
TGTGCCAGCAGTCAACAGGGACAGGCATACGAGCAGTACTTC
CASSQQGQAYEQYF
>TRBD1|many|TRBJ1-2|TRBV6-2/TRBV6-3
TGTGCCAGCGGCCGCAAGACAGGGGACGGCGGCTACACCTTC
CASGRKTGDGGYTF
>NA|many|TRBJ1-6|TRBV20-1
TGCAGTGCTGGGTCCAACAGGAATTCACCCCTCCACTTT
CSAGSNRNSPLHF
>NA|many|TRBJ1-1|TRBV10-3
TGTGCCATCAGTGAGTCCTCCGGGGGAAGCACTGAAGCTTTCTTT
CAISESSGGSTEAFF
>NA|many|TRBJ1-1|TRBV20-1
TGCAGTGCTCATGGACACGACACTGAAGCTTTCTTT
CSAHGHDTEAFF
>NA|many|TRBJ1-2|TRBV29-1
TGCAGCGTTGTCCTTACGACTAACTATGGCTACACCTTC
CSVVLTTNYGYTF
>TRBD2|many|TRBJ2-7|TRBV6-2/TRBV6-3
TGTGCCAGCAGCTCCCAGCGGGACTCCTACGAGCAGTACTTC
CASSSQRDSYEQYF
>NA|once|TRBJ2-7|TRBV7-9
TGTGCCAGCAGCACCCGGACAGACCCCTACGAGCAGTACTTC
CASSTRTDPYEQYF
>NA|many|TRBJ2-7|TRBV2
TGTGCCAGCAGCTCGACAGGTGAATTTTCCTACGAGCAGTACTTC
CASSSTGEFSYEQYF
>NA|NA|TRBJ2-7|TRBV12-5
TGTGCTAGTGGTTCTTTCGTCTACGAGCAGTACTTC
CASGSFVYEQYF
>TRBD2|NA|TRBJ2-5|TRBV12-3/TRBV12-4
TGTGCCAGCAGCTCACCTAGCGGTCAATACCAAGAGACCCAGTACTTC
CASSSPSGQYQETQYF
>NA|many|TRBJ2-7|TRBV7-2
TGTGCCAGCAGCTTAGAAGGCTCCACCTACGAGCAGTACTTC
CASSLEGSTYEQYF
>TRBD2|many|TRBJ2-2|TRBV7-2
TGTGCCAGCACCCGATTAGGTCTAGCGGGAGTAACCGGGGAGCTGTTTTTT
CASTRLGLAGVTGELFF
>NA|NA|TRBJ2-7|TRBV7-6
TGTGCCAGCAGCCCCGGGACGGTATACTACGAGCAGTACTTC
CASSPGTVYYEQYF
>NA|many|TRBJ2-7|TRBV27
TGTGCCAGCAGTTTATCGGAGGGGGGCTACGAGCAGTACTTC
CASSLSEGGYEQYF
>NA|many|TRBJ2-2|TRBV7-2
TGTGCCAGCAGCCCCCACAGGGTCGGGGAGCTGTTTTTT
CASSPHRVGELFF
>NA|few|TRBJ2-7|TRBV7-3
TGTGCCAGCAGCTCAGGGACCCGCCCCCACGAGCAGTACTTC
CASSSGTRPHEQYF
>NA|many|TRBJ1-5|TRBV4-1
TGCGCCAGCAGCCAAGCAGGACAAGGCAATCAGCCCCAGCATTTT
CASSQAGQGNQPQHF
>TRBD1|many|TRBJ1-5|TRBV14
TGTGCCAGCAACCCAGCAGGGGGGCCAGTCAGCAATCAGCCCCAGCATTTT
CASNPAGGPVSNQPQHF
>NA|many|TRBJ1-2|TRBV25-1
TGTGCCAGCAGCTCTGGCAGGACGCCTAACTATGGCTACACCTTC
CASSSGRTPNYGYTF
>NA|many|TRBJ2-7|TRBV27
TGTGCCAGCAGTTTATCGTCAGCCGGCTCCTACGAGCAGTACTTC
CASSLSSAGSYEQYF
>TRBD2|many|TRBJ2-5|TRBV25-1
TGTGCCAGCACCCAAGAGGGGCTAGCGGGAGAGACCCAGTACTTC
CASTQEGLAGETQYF
>NA|many|TRBJ2-4|TRBV7-8
TGTGCCAGCAGCCCCCGGACTCTAGCCAAAAACATTCAGTACTTC
CASSPRTLAKNIQYF
>NA|many|TRBJ1-6|TRBV20-1
TGCAGTGTTTTTGAAGGATCACCCCTCCACTTT
CSVFEGSPLHF
>NA|many|TRBJ1-5|TRBV24-1
TGTGCCACCAGTGATTCGGACAGTAATCAGCCCCAGCATTTT
CATSDSDSNQPQHF
>NA|many|TRBJ2-5|TRBV27
TGTGCCAGCCAGGCGGCAGGGGTAGGGGAGACCCAGTACTTC
CASQAAGVGETQYF